This TCR beta chain stems from a study of blood T cell repertoires in COVID-19. CDR3 size: 12 residues. Germline values: CDR1 MDHEN, CDR2 SYDVKM. Trimming removed 7 bases at V and 5 bases at J, with 9 bases between. Each participant's cohort was designated according to participant-reported clinical history. Assay used: immunoSEQ multiplex PCR; TCRdb lists only in-frame clones, some missing. Of about 220,000 clones in the sample, 88% are singletons; the top ten hold approximately 14%. This TCR was sampled from a woman aged 50 to 60 with acute COVID-19. The chain combines TRBV28 with TRBJ2-1; the D gene is possibly TRBD1 (5 bases). The sample consisted of PBMCs or T cells enriched from blood (not recorded which). DNA for the CDR3: TGTGCCAGCATTGACAGCCACAATGAGCAGTTCTTC. Its protein is CASIDSHNEQFF.